The 22 T cell receptor beta chains below were found in one sample sequenced in a study of shared clonotypes between healthy human individuals. Measured with immunoSEQ multiplex PCR; TCRdb has only the in-frame clones, and not every one. The table records roughly 500,000 clones, approximately 81% of them present only once. Sequencing used PBMCs. All receptors come from a woman between 35 and 50 years old in good health. Some clones in this sample may be carry-over from other donors' samples.

Only one count was recorded for this clone. A much larger clone differs from this one at a single base, so this may be a read error. The same CDR3 also results from other DNA sequences found in this sample. This sequence joins TRBV19 and TRBJ2-7; TRBD1 matches 10 bases. With 4 bases clipped from V and 4 bases from J, the junction kept 4 bases outside the gene matches. The CDR3 runs 14 residues. From germline, CDR1 is LNHDA and CDR2 SQIVND (reference sequence). The CDR3: CASSTTGQGYEQYF. The DNA for the CDR3 is TGTGCCAGTAGTACCACGGGACAGGGGTACGAGCAGTACTTC.

This clone came up once. CDR3 in amino acids: CAWSSAEISTDTQYF. CDR3 DNA: TGTGCCTGGAGTAGTGCGGAAATTAGCACAGATACGCAGTATTTT. This chain connects TRBV30 to TRBJ2-3; the D is unclear. Germline V gives CDR1 GTSNPN, CDR2 SVGIG (reference sequence). The CDR3 loop spans 15 amino acids. Trimming left V 2 bases short and J 0 bases short, with 12 bases between.

Only a few counts were recorded for this clone. The chain joins TRBV29-1 to TRBJ1-5; 7 nucleotides match TRBD1. There are 12 residues in the CDR3. Losses at the gene ends were 7 bases for V and 3 bases for J; bases not matched to a gene: 3. Germline V gene sequence: CDR1 SQVTM, CDR2 ANQGSEA. The CDR3 is CSAQGYNQPQHF. The CDR3 DNA reads as TGCAGCGCACAGGGGTACAATCAGCCCCAGCATTTT.

The rearrangement links TRBV18 to TRBJ2-5; 8 bases agree with TRBD1. CDR1 and CDR2 from the germline V gene are KGHSH and LQKENI. Unmatched junction bases numbered 8, after V lost 3 bases and J lost 5 bases. This CDR3 region has 15 residues. CDR3 residues: CASSPIGQGWETQYF. The CDR3 DNA is TGTGCCAGCTCACCGATAGGACAGGGCTGGGAGACCCAGTACTTC.

This chain uses TRBV30 with TRBJ1-2; tentative D call: TRBD1 (5 bases). CDR3 length equals 13 residues. Trimming left V 0 bases short and J 4 bases short, with 9 bases between. Per the germline V gene, CDR1 is GTSNPN and CDR2 is SVGIG (reference sequence). The CDR3 loop reads CAWSVQGFYGYTF. In DNA form, the CDR3 reads TGTGCCTGGAGTGTGCAGGGCTTCTATGGCTACACCTTC.

The rearrangement links TRBV28 to TRBJ2-7; 11 bases map to TRBD1. Trimming took 4 bases from V and 4 from J; bases not matched to a gene: 9. Germline V gene sequence: CDR1 MDHEN, CDR2 SYDVKM. This CDR3 spans 16 amino acids. Here the CDR3 DNA reads TGTGCCAGCAGTTCCTTTGGGACAGGGGGGAGGTACGAGCAGTACTTC. This translates into CASSSFGTGGRYEQYF.

The chain joins TRBV28 to TRBJ1-1; 8 bases map to TRBD1. Germline V gene data show CDR1 as MDHEN and CDR2 as SYDVKM. The CDR3 has 16 residues. Germline trimming cut 5 bases from V and 4 bases from J; bases unmatched to any gene: 12. Written as DNA, the CDR3 is TGTGCCAGCAGTCCGCCGACCCGACAGGGGAGCACTGAAGCTTTCTTT. Protein: CASSPPTRQGSTEAFF.

To note about this clone: The junction departs from germline at one end; a sequencing error may be responsible. This chain uses TRBV5-4 with TRBJ2-1, with TRBD2 matching 7 bases. The V gene's germline CDR1 is SGHNT and CDR2 YYREEE (reference sequence). This CDR3 is 14 amino acids long. The CDR3 here is CASTLTSRNNEQFF. As DNA, the CDR3 is TGTGCCAGCACCTTGACTAGCAGAAACAATGAGCAGTTCTTC.

The chain couples TRBV9 to TRBJ2-7, with D possibly matching TRBD2 (5 bases). The CDR3 has 14 amino acids. Germline CDR1 and CDR2: SGDLS and YYNGEE. Trimming stripped 0 bases from V and 3 bases from J, with 10 bases between. CDR3 loop: CASSVGMTNYEQYF. The DNA of the CDR3 is TGTGCCAGCAGCGTAGGTATGACTAACTACGAGCAGTACTTC.

V is TRBV7-2 and J is TRBJ2-7, with TRBD2 matching 7 bases. CDR1 and CDR2 (germline): SGHTA, FQGNSA. The CDR3 covers 16 residues. V lost 2 bases, J lost 9 bases, and 16 bases stayed unmatched. CDR3: CASSLQSLAGGVGQYF. Written as DNA, the CDR3 is TGTGCCAGCAGCTTACAATCCTTAGCGGGTGGGGTGGGGCAGTACTTC.

This chain connects TRBV18 to TRBJ2-5, with TRBD2 matching 13 bases. The CDR3 totals 15 residues. Trimming took 4 bases from V and 4 from J; bases not matched to a gene: 3. Germline CDR1 KGHSH, CDR2 LQKENI. CDR3 coding DNA: TGTGCCAGCTCACAGAGACTAGCGGGAGGAGAGACCCAGTACTTC. Its protein product is CASSQRLAGGETQYF.

Worth noting for this clone: This sequence is one base from a far larger clone and is likely a read error. Additional DNA sequences in this sample encode the identical CDR3. The chain links TRBV2 to TRBJ1-1; D unresolved. CDR1 SNHLY and CDR2 FYNNEI come from the germline V gene. CDR3 length: 12 amino acids. V shed 9 bases and J shed 6 bases, with 14 bases lying between them. CDR3 residues: CASRADGPEAFF. CDR3 coding DNA: TGTGCCAGTAGGGCCGACGGTCCTGAAGCTTTCTTT.

The rearrangement links TRBV2 to TRBJ2-6; TRBD1 aligns across 8 bases. After removal of 4 bases from V and 0 bases from J, the junction contained 5 bases not matched to a gene. The CDR3 extends over 17 amino acids. CDR1 and CDR2 from the germline V gene are SNHLY and FYNNEI. The CDR3 DNA sequence: TGTGCCAGCAGTGGACAGGGGCTCGGCTCTGGGGCCAACGTCCTGACTTTC. This encodes CASSGQGLGSGANVLTF.

The V gene is TRBV7-3, the J gene TRBJ1-1; TRBD1 agrees at 7 bases. CDR3 length: 14 residues. The V gene end was trimmed by 6 bases and the J gene end by 1 base; junction bases not matched to a gene: 5. Germline loops: CDR1 SGHTA, CDR2 FQGTGA. DNA of the CDR3: TGTGCCAGCAGGGGGGGACAGCAGAACACTGAAGCTTTCTTT. It specifies CASRGGQQNTEAFF.

The rearrangement joins TRBV14 to TRBJ2-7, with TRBD2 matching over 10 bases. This CDR3 has 16 amino acids. With V trimmed by 4 bases and J by 6 bases, 12 bases remained unmatched. Germline V gene lookup returns CDR1 SGHDN and CDR2 FVKESK. The DNA of the CDR3 is TGTGCCAGCAGCCTGTTAGCGGGAGGTCCCGTGGGCGAGCAGTACTTC. Its translation: CASSLLAGGPVGEQYF.

The chain uses TRBV5-1 and TRBJ2-5, with 15 bases that match TRBD2. V trimming: 3 bases; J trimming: 2 bases; junction bases outside the gene matches: 11. The CDR3 covers 19 residues. CDR1 SGHRS and CDR2 YFSETQ come from the germline V gene. For the CDR3, the DNA is TGCGCCAGCAGCTCTGGACTAGCGGGAGGGGAGGTTGGGCAAGAGACCCAGTACTTC. Encoded protein: CASSSGLAGGEVGQETQYF.

This sequence joins TRBV6-1 and TRBJ2-7, with 10 bases matching TRBD1. The CDR3 contains 15 residues. V shed 6 bases, J shed 0 bases, and the junction held 5 bases outside the gene matches. Germline V gene data show CDR1 as MNHNS and CDR2 as SASEGT. CDR3 DNA: TGTGCCAGCAGGGAGGACAGGGGGACCTCCTACGAGCAGTACTTC. This gives the protein CASREDRGTSYEQYF.

This clone was observed a single time. The chain uses TRBV19 and TRBJ2-7, with a possible D match to TRBD1 (6 bases). Deletions cut 11 bases from V and 3 bases from J, with 20 bases between. This CDR3 has 14 residues. The V gene's germline CDR1 is LNHDA and CDR2 SQIVND (reference sequence). CDR3 DNA sequence: TGTGCCGGCCGAGATACAGGGCCCGACTACGAGCAGTACTTC. It encodes CAGRDTGPDYEQYF. Full variable domain (outside the CDR3, taken from reference TRBV19 and TRBJ2-7): DGGITQSPKYLFRKEGQNVTLSCEQNLNHDAMYWYRQDPGQGLRLIYYSQIVNDFQKGDIAEGYSVSREKKESFPLTVTSAQKNPTAFYLCAGRDTGPDYEQYFGPGTRLTVT.

V usage is TRBV15 and J usage is TRBJ1-4, with 10 bases fitting TRBD1. This CDR3 is built from 15 residues. After removal of 0 bases from V and 6 bases from J, the junction contained 1 base not matched to a gene. The germline CDR1 and CDR2 sequences are LNHNV and YYDKDF (reference sequence). CDR3 residues: CATSRDGTGDEKLFF. CDR3 DNA sequence: TGTGCCACCAGCAGAGATGGGACAGGGGATGAAAAACTGTTTTTT.

This clone occurred a few times. The CDR3 DNA is TGTGCCAGCCTCAGTCCAGGGACTACGTTAGCTTTCTTT. Protein sequence: CASLSPGTTLAFF. The rearrangement uses TRBV28 and TRBJ1-1, with D possibly being TRBD1 (5 bases). Germline V gene data show CDR1 as MDHEN and CDR2 as SYDVKM. The CDR3 spans 13 residues. Between the trimmed V and J ends, which lost 8 bases and 10 bases, there was a span of 20 bases.

This chain uses TRBV6-5 with TRBJ1-1, with D perhaps matching TRBD1 (5 bases). The ends were cut back, 0 bases at V and 3 bases at J, with 11 bases in the middle. The CDR3 length is 15 residues. Germline V gene data show CDR1 as MNHEY and CDR2 as SVGAGI. CDR3 residues: CASSYSFVRDTEAFF. CDR3 DNA sequence: TGTGCCAGCAGTTACTCCTTCGTCAGGGACACTGAAGCTTTCTTT.

This rearrangement joins TRBV9 to TRBJ2-7; TRBD2 matches 8 bases. The V gene end was trimmed by 0 bases and the J gene end by 4 bases; junction bases not matched to a gene: 6. Germline V lookup: CDR1 SGDLS, CDR2 YYNGEE. This CDR3 spans 15 amino acids. CDR3 residues: CASSVGVAGRYEQYF. The CDR3 nucleotides read TGTGCCAGCAGCGTAGGGGTAGCGGGGCGGTACGAGCAGTACTTC. Looking up the rest from reference TRBV9 and TRBJ2-7 gives the full variable domain: DSGVTQTPKHLITATGQRVTLRCSPRSGDLSVYWYQQSLDQGLQFLIQYYNGEERAKGNILERFSAQQFPDLHSELNLSSLELGDSALYFCASSVGVAGRYEQYFGPGTRLTVT.